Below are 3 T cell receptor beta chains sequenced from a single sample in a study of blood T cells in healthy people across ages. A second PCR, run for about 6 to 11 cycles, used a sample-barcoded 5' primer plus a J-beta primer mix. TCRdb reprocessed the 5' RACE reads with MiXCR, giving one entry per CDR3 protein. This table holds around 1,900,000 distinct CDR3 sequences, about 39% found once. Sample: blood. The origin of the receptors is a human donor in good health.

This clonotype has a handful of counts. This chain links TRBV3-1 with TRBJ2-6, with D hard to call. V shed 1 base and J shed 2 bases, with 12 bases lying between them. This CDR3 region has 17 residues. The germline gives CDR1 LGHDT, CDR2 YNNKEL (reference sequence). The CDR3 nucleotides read TGTGCCAGCAGCCAAGCTCCCTTACGCGCTGGGGCCAACGTCCTGACTTTC. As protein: CASSQAPLRAGANVLTF.

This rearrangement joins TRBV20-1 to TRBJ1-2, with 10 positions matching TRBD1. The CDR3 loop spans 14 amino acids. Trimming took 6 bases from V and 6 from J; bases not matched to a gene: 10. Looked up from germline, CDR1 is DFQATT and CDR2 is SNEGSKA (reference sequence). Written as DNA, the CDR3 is TGCAGTGCAGCGACCGGGACAGGGGATAATGGCTACACCTTC. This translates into CSAATGTGDNGYTF.

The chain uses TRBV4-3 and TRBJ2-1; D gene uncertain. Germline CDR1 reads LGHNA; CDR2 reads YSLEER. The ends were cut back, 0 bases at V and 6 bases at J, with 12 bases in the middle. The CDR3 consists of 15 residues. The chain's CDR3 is CASSQEWVGPNEQFF. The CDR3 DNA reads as TGCGCCAGCAGCCAAGAGTGGGTAGGCCCCAATGAGCAGTTCTTC.